The 4 T cell receptor beta chains presented below share a single source sample, sequenced in a study of cytomegalovirus exposure and HLA in healthy donors. PCR employed 60 Vbeta and 13 Jbeta primers. Sequencing used immunoSEQ multiplex PCR; TCRdb keeps in-frame clones, though not all of them. The sample shows some 91,000 clones, more than 55% of them seen only once. Sequencing was performed on PBMCs. The receptors derive from a human donor in good health.

This chain joins TRBV5-4 and TRBJ2-2, with 9 bases that match TRBD2. Trimming cost V 2 bases and J 0 bases; bases outside gene matches: 8. The CDR3 extends over 18 amino acids. CDR1 is SGHNT and CDR2 is YYREEE in the germline V gene (reference sequence). CDR3 sequence: CASSFPGSGRPNTGELFF. CDR3 DNA sequence: TGTGCCAGCAGCTTCCCGGGGAGCGGGAGGCCGAACACCGGGGAGCTGTTTTTT.

This chain joins TRBV19 and TRBJ2-7, with D possibly being TRBD1 (6 bases). In germline, CDR1 is LNHDA, CDR2 SQIVND (reference sequence). This CDR3 is built from 13 residues. V lost 11 bases and J lost 0, with 14 bases in between. In nucleotides, the CDR3 is TGTGCCTCAGGGGCTAGGGGCTCCTACGAGCAGTACTTC. This translates into CASGARGSYEQYF.

This clone turned up a few times. The rearrangement links TRBV5-1 to TRBJ2-2, with 8 bases matching TRBD1. Per the germline V gene, CDR1 is SGHRS and CDR2 is YFSETQ. This CDR3 spans 16 amino acids. The trim removed 6 bases at V and 4 bases at J, leaving 11 bases unmatched. The CDR3: CASNPMTGEFTGELFF. CDR3 sequence (DNA): TGCGCCAGCAACCCAATGACAGGGGAGTTCACCGGGGAGCTGTTTTTT.

CDR3 nucleotides: TGTGCCAGCAGTGCGGAGACCACCGGGGAGCTGTTTTTT. Protein sequence: CASSAETTGELFF. This rearrangement joins TRBV2 to TRBJ2-2, with D hard to call. The CDR3 totals 13 residues. V was trimmed by 4 bases and J by 4 bases, leaving 7 bases between them. Per the germline V gene, CDR1 is SNHLY and CDR2 is FYNNEI.